The rows below give T cell receptor beta chains drawn from one sample of a study of T cell repertoires in cytomegalovirus infection. MiXCR, run by TCRdb on the reads, gives a single entry per CDR3 protein. The data contain around 99,000 distinct CDR3 sequences, about 30% of them seen just once; the ten biggest clones take up roughly 77%. What these receptors recognize is not known. This material consisted of CD8+ T cells from cultured PBMCs, taken from culture after CMV antigen stimulation. Every receptor here comes from a human donor in good health (CMV status not recorded). Some clones in this sample may be carry-over from other donors' samples. The CDR3 runs from the conserved cysteine through the conserved F or W. Fields, in order: clone size, J gene, V gene, D gene, CDR3 DNA, CDR3 protein. D genes are given only for firm matches. Clone size is stated in some rows and not others, as once, few, many or a class when expanded.

abundance: -; j_gene: TRBJ2-7; v_gene: TRBV12-3/TRBV12-4; d_gene: TRBD2; CDR3nt: TGTGCCAGCACCTCGGGACTAGCGGACTACGAGCAGTACTTC; CDR3aa: CASTSGLADYEQYF
abundance: few; j_gene: TRBJ1-2; v_gene: TRBV4-1; d_gene: -; CDR3nt: TGCGCCAGCAGCCAAGAATTTGGGCAGAATTTTAACTATGGCTACACCTTC; CDR3aa: CASSQEFGQNFNYGYTF
abundance: -; j_gene: TRBJ2-4; v_gene: TRBV11-1; d_gene: TRBD1; CDR3nt: TGTGCCAGCAGCTCTTACGGACAGGGGAGGAACATTCAGTACTTC; CDR3aa: CASSSYGQGRNIQYF
abundance: few; j_gene: TRBJ1-4; v_gene: TRBV5-6; d_gene: -; CDR3nt: TGTGCCAGCAGCGCGACCTCGGGCTCAACTAATGAAAAACTGTTTTTT; CDR3aa: CASSATSGSTNEKLFF
abundance: -; j_gene: TRBJ2-2; v_gene: TRBV12-3/TRBV12-4; d_gene: -; CDR3nt: TGTGCCAGCAGTTCGCCGTGGGAGCTGTTTTTT; CDR3aa: CASSSPWELFF
abundance: -; j_gene: TRBJ2-3; v_gene: TRBV4-1; d_gene: -; CDR3nt: TGCGCCAGCAGCCAAGCCGGGGTCACAGATACGCAGTATTTT; CDR3aa: CASSQAGVTDTQYF
abundance: -; j_gene: TRBJ1-4; v_gene: TRBV19; d_gene: -; CDR3nt: TGTGCCAGTAGTACCCCGACTACAACTAATGAAAAACTGTTTTTT; CDR3aa: CASSTPTTTNEKLFF
abundance: few; j_gene: TRBJ1-6; v_gene: TRBV9; d_gene: -; CDR3nt: TGTGCCAGCAGCGGGCACGGGGTCTCGTCCTATAATTCACCCCTCCACTTT; CDR3aa: CASSGHGVSSYNSPLHF
abundance: -; j_gene: TRBJ1-5; v_gene: TRBV20-1; d_gene: TRBD1; CDR3nt: TGCAGTGCTCGTCCCGGGACAGGTATGAGCAATCAGCCCCAGCATTTT; CDR3aa: CSARPGTGMSNQPQHF
abundance: -; j_gene: TRBJ1-3; v_gene: TRBV6-1; d_gene: -; CDR3nt: TGTGCCAGCAGTGAATTAGGGGATGGAAACACCATATATTTT; CDR3aa: CASSELGDGNTIYF
abundance: -; j_gene: TRBJ2-7; v_gene: TRBV28; d_gene: -; CDR3nt: TGTGCCAGCAGAATACCGGCCCTCCATTCCTACGAGCAGTACTTC; CDR3aa: CASRIPALHSYEQYF
abundance: many; j_gene: TRBJ2-3; v_gene: TRBV7-9; d_gene: TRBD2; CDR3nt: TGTGCCAGCAGCTTCGGACTAGCTAGCACAGATACGCAGTATTTT; CDR3aa: CASSFGLASTDTQYF
abundance: -; j_gene: TRBJ2-1; v_gene: TRBV6-5; d_gene: TRBD2; CDR3nt: TGTGCCAGCAGTTACCTCCCCAGCGGGGGGGCCGATGAGCAGTTCTTC; CDR3aa: CASSYLPSGGADEQFF
abundance: many; j_gene: TRBJ2-7; v_gene: TRBV7-2; d_gene: -; CDR3nt: TGTGCCAGCAGCTTAGAGGTGGGCCCCTCCTACGAGCAGTACTTC; CDR3aa: CASSLEVGPSYEQYF
abundance: many; j_gene: TRBJ1-1; v_gene: TRBV27; d_gene: TRBD1; CDR3nt: TGTGCCAGCAGTGTCGACAGGGCTTACACTGAAGCTTTCTTT; CDR3aa: CASSVDRAYTEAFF
abundance: few; j_gene: TRBJ1-1; v_gene: TRBV6-5; d_gene: TRBD1; CDR3nt: TGTGCCAGCAGGGGACAGGGTCCTGAAGCTTTCTTT; CDR3aa: CASRGQGPEAFF
abundance: -; j_gene: TRBJ2-1; v_gene: TRBV20-1; d_gene: TRBD2; CDR3nt: TGCAGTGCTAGATCCGGCAGCGGGGGATCAAATGAGCAGTTCTTC; CDR3aa: CSARSGSGGSNEQFF
abundance: -; j_gene: TRBJ1-1; v_gene: TRBV9; d_gene: -; CDR3nt: TGTGCCAGCAGCACCCAGGGGACTGAAGCTTTCTTT; CDR3aa: CASSTQGTEAFF
abundance: -; j_gene: TRBJ1-1; v_gene: TRBV7-9; d_gene: -; CDR3nt: TGTGCCAGCAGCACGACAGTTAAGGGGGACACTGAAGCTTTCTTT; CDR3aa: CASSTTVKGDTEAFF
abundance: -; j_gene: TRBJ1-1; v_gene: TRBV7-6; d_gene: -; CDR3nt: TGTGCCAGCAGCTTAGAGGGGATGAACACTGAAGCTTTCTTT; CDR3aa: CASSLEGMNTEAFF
abundance: -; j_gene: TRBJ1-5; v_gene: TRBV27; d_gene: -; CDR3nt: TGTGCCAGCAGTCCCCAAGGGGAGGTTCAGCACCAGCATTTT; CDR3aa: CASSPQGEVQHQHF
abundance: few; j_gene: TRBJ2-4; v_gene: TRBV9; d_gene: -; CDR3nt: TGTGCCAGCAGCCCTGATCCGCCAGGCAAAAACATTCAGTACTTC; CDR3aa: CASSPDPPGKNIQYF